This T cell receptor beta chain was captured in a study of blood T cell repertoires in COVID-19 (dated by TCRdb to 2018 to 2020). At the level of the whole study: The collaborator samples originated in the United States, Italy and Spain and spanned the acute and convalescent phases of COVID-19. The material from the prospective study consisted of cDNA or gDNA derived from T cells, B-cell-depleted T cells, or PBMCs. Subjects who had been exposed to COVID-19, were actively infected with it, or had recovered from it provided the deeply sampled blood TCRbeta repertoires that made up the dataset. The repertoires were released in a freely available public database intended as a resource for research on the immune response to SARS-CoV-2. The samples were drawn from the first 160 participants of the ongoing ImmuneRACE study and from more than 1,000 subjects provided by 6 global collaborators. Sample metadata almost always included a de-identified subject ID, COVID-19 status, age in years and sex. Where available, HLA class I and class II types were obtained from metadata supplied by the sample provider rather than from assay-based typing. Summary of the overall study and its limitations: How much clinical and demographic metadata was included differed by source and by participant, and the metadata was provided uncurated.

One collaborating source in Seattle enrolled patients during active infection and followed them longitudinally through the course of disease. Each collaborating institution followed its own protocols to collect whole blood in K2EDTA tubes. Collaborator samples were shipped for TCRbeta analysis as frozen whole blood, isolated PBMCs, or DNA extracted from either sample type. The immunoSEQ Assay, a bias-controlled multiplex PCR, was used to amplify TCRbeta CDR3 regions from genomic DNA. The paper's processing steps were these. The number of nucleated cells in each sample was estimated by amplification of reference gene primers within the assay. To quantify the absolute abundance of each unique TCRbeta CDR3 rearrangement, sequence reads were collapsed and filtered. For each sample, productive Simpson clonality was calculated as the square root of Simpson's diversity index across productive rearrangements. TCRdb mirrors the immuneACCESS table, restricted to in-frame sequences. Some clones are absent from its copies; in checked studies, under half trace to an unresolved V gene, and the reason for the others is unknown. V and J calls and clone size are copied from that table; D and trimming were computed from the DNA. The sample table records more than 200,000 clones; more than 85% of these occur just once. Around 9.6% of the sample belongs to the ten largest clones.

V trim: 5 bases; J trim: 1 base; unmatched bases: 5. The germline V gene (reference sequence) sets CDR1 to MNHEY and CDR2 to SMNVEV. The CDR3 runs 16 residues from the cysteine to the phenylalanine. Only the CDR3 portion is preserved as DNA: 48 bases, with reading frame beginning at the first base. Concerning this clone: Its antigen remains unidentified. The record has no base qualities; no much larger clone is one base away.

The chain was built from TRBV27 and TRBJ1-6, with 7 junctional bases fitting TRBD1. The sample consisted of peripheral blood. The TCR comes from a woman in her forties or fifties with COVID-19, enrolled during active disease. The CDR3 corresponds to CASSDEQGSYNSPLHF. The DNA is TGTGCCAGCAGTGATGAACAGGGGTCCTATAATTCACCCCTCCACTTT.